The next 24 T cell receptor beta chains were all read from a single sample in a study of blood T cells in healthy people across ages (dated by TCRdb to between 2014 and 2017). Library generation was performed with 5' RACE. The sequencer was an Illumina HiSeq 2500. A second PCR of roughly 7 to 11 cycles was run with a J-beta primer mix and a sample-barcoded 5' primer. TCRdb passed the public sequencing reads through fastp at Q25 and MiXCR, retaining productive beta sequences. When rows share a CDR3 protein, they turn into one entry using the most common DNA and genes. The sample contains roughly 860,000 distinct CDR3 sequences, around 62% of them found a single time. The ten top clones hold around a quarter of the sample. The sample taken for sequencing was blood. The receptor set was obtained from a young man in good health.

This clonotype was found once. The chain uses TRBV25-1 and TRBJ2-2; D is unclear. The germline CDR1 and CDR2 sequences are MGHDK and SYGVNS. V lost 3 bases and J lost 8, with 7 bases in between. This CDR3 is 12 amino acids long. This CDR3 reads CASSDVGGELFF. CDR3 coding DNA: TGTGCCAGCAGTGACGTCGGAGGGGAGCTGTTTTTT.

The rearrangement links TRBV4-1 to TRBJ2-2; TRBD2 aligns across 12 bases. Losses at the gene ends were 1 base for V and 1 base for J; bases not matched to a gene: 4. CDR3 length equals 18 residues. The germline V gene has CDR1 MGHRA and CDR2 YSYEKL. The CDR3 is CASSQVLAGGRNTGELFF. The CDR3 nucleotides read TGCGCCAGCAGCCAAGTACTAGCGGGGGGCAGGAACACCGGGGAGCTGTTTTTT.

The V call is TRBV7-2, the J call TRBJ2-7, with 7 bases matching TRBD2. V was pared by 1 base and J by 6 bases, with 6 bases of the junction left unmatched. Germline CDR1 is SGHTA and CDR2 is FQGNSA. The CDR3 is 14 amino acids. DNA of the CDR3: TGTGCCAGCAGCTTAGGCCAAGCGGGGCGCGAGCAGTACTTC. Residues: CASSLGQAGREQYF. Full variable domain (rest looked up from reference TRBV7-2 and TRBJ2-7): GAGVSQSPSNKVTEKGKDVELRCDPISGHTALYWYRQSLGQGLEFLIYFQGNSAPDKSGLPSDRFSAERTGGSVSTLTIQRTQQEDSAVYLCASSLGQAGREQYFGPGTRLTVT.

The CDR3 sequence: CASSLTRENQPQHF. CDR3 DNA sequence: TGTGCCAGCAGCTTAACAAGGGAAAATCAGCCCCAGCATTTT. This chain uses TRBV7-9 with TRBJ1-5; D is undetermined. The V end was cut by 2 bases, the J end by 4 bases, with 9 bases between. The CDR3 is made up of 14 amino acids. Looked up from germline, CDR1 is SEHNR and CDR2 is FQNEAQ (reference sequence).

The V call is TRBV2, the J call TRBJ2-1; 10 nucleotides match TRBD2. V gave up 1 base and J gave up 3 bases; unmatched junction bases: 3. The CDR3 contains 16 residues. Germline V gene data show CDR1 as SNHLY and CDR2 as FYNNEI. Here the CDR3 reads CASSEVGTSDYNEQFF. The CDR3 DNA follows: TGTGCCAGCAGTGAAGTGGGGACTAGCGACTACAATGAGCAGTTCTTC. The full variable domain, its missing parts supplied by reference TRBV2 and TRBJ2-1, is EPEVTQTPSHQVTQMGQEVILRCVPISNHLYFYWYRQILGQKVEFLVSFYNNEISEKSEIFDDQFSVERPDGSNFTLKIRSTKLEDSAMYFCASSEVGTSDYNEQFFGPGTRLTVL.

This chain uses TRBV6-2 or TRBV6-3 with TRBJ2-7; no firm D call. Trimming pared 6 bases from V and 3 bases from J, leaving 9 bases between. This CDR3 is built from 12 residues. Germline V CDR1 and CDR2: MNHEY, SVGEGT. This CDR3 is CASSPRNYEQYF. CDR3 bases: TGTGCCAGCAGCCCCAGGAACTACGAGCAGTACTTC.

There are a few counts of this clonotype. This chain links TRBV27 with TRBJ2-7; TRBD1 matches 10 bases. The trim removed 6 bases at V and 0 bases at J, leaving 8 bases unmatched. Germline CDR1 reads MNHEY; CDR2 reads SMNVEV (reference sequence). The CDR3 spans 16 residues. The CDR3 DNA follows: TGTGCCAGCAGACCGACAGGGGGCTTAAGCTCCTACGAGCAGTACTTC. Protein product: CASRPTGGLSSYEQYF.

The V gene is TRBV5-1, the J gene TRBJ2-7; D remains unclear. V shed 4 bases and J shed 6 bases, with 17 bases lying between them. Per the germline V gene, CDR1 is SGHRS and CDR2 is YFSETQ. The CDR3 runs 14 residues. The CDR3 region is CASSVRNNLGEQYF. In DNA, the CDR3 is TGCGCCAGCAGCGTCAGGAATAACTTGGGCGAGCAGTACTTC.

This rearrangement joins TRBV12-3 or TRBV12-4 to TRBJ1-5; D is undetermined. The CDR3 runs 15 residues. V gave up 3 bases and J gave up 6 bases, with 15 bases separating them. CDR3: CASSFKGGSGQPQHF. The CDR3, as DNA: TGTGCCAGCAGTTTTAAAGGTGGTAGTGGTCAGCCCCAGCATTTT.

The rearrangement uses TRBV5-1 and TRBJ2-7; D gene ambiguous. The V gene lost 5 bases and the J gene lost 2 bases, with 11 bases spanning the gap. This CDR3 has 13 residues. The germline gives CDR1 SGHRS, CDR2 YFSETQ. CDR3 sequence: CASRSTTTYEQYF. Written as DNA, the CDR3 is TGCGCCAGCAGATCGACAACAACCTACGAGCAGTACTTC. Supplemented by reference TRBV5-1 and TRBJ2-7, the full variable domain reads KAGVTQTPRYLIKTRGQQVTLSCSPISGHRSVSWYQQTPGQGLQFLFEYFSETQRNKGNFPGRFSGRQFSNSRSEMNVSTLELGDSALYLCASRSTTTYEQYFGPGTRLTVT.

V usage is TRBV5-6 and J usage is TRBJ2-2; TRBD2 might be the D (7 bases). This CDR3 contains 16 residues. Germline V gives CDR1 SGHDT, CDR2 YYEEEE. Trimming left V 3 bases short and J 2 bases short, with 14 bases between. CDR3 loop: CASSWWRGRNTGELFF. The DNA of the CDR3 is TGTGCCAGCAGCTGGTGGCGGGGGCGAAACACCGGGGAGCTGTTTTTT.

This clonotype was recorded a few times. The V gene is TRBV20-1, the J gene TRBJ2-5; D might be TRBD2 (6 bases). The end of the DNA fits TRBJ2-7 better, so the J call may be wrong. The CDR3 is made up of 13 amino acids. Germline lookup yields CDR1 DFQATT and CDR2 SNEGSKA (reference sequence). The CDR3 DNA reads as TGCAGTGCTAGAGCTTTGGACTACTACGAGCAGTACTTC. It specifies CSARALDYYEQYF.

The chain couples TRBV6-2 or TRBV6-3 to TRBJ2-5, with a tentative D call TRBD2 (6 bases). Germline V gene data show CDR1 as MNHEY and CDR2 as SVGEGT. The CDR3 totals 15 residues. With 6 bases removed from V and 2 bases from J, the gap between germline ends came to 16 bases. The CDR3 here is CASSPTGTAQETQYF. The CDR3 DNA reads TGTGCCAGCAGCCCAACCGGGACTGCTCAAGAGACCCAGTACTTC.

The V and J genes are TRBV6-5 and TRBJ2-1; TRBD2 matches 11 bases. This CDR3 is 16 amino acids long. V shed 0 bases and J 5 bases; nucleotides not matched to a gene: 3. CDR1 is MNHEY and CDR2 is SVGAGI in the germline V gene. This chain's CDR3 is CASSYSASGGNNEQFF. CDR3 sequence (DNA): TGTGCCAGCAGTTACTCGGCTAGCGGGGGGAACAATGAGCAGTTCTTC.

The rearrangement uses TRBV10-3 and TRBJ2-7; D gene ambiguous. V shed 1 base and J shed 2 bases, with 6 bases lying between them. From germline, CDR1 is ENHRY and CDR2 SYGVKD. The CDR3 contains 13 residues. CDR3 sequence reads: CAISEYETYEQYF. CDR3 in DNA: TGTGCCATCAGTGAGTATGAGACCTACGAGCAGTACTTC.

The chain combines TRBV6-2 or TRBV6-3 with TRBJ2-3; 7 bases fit TRBD1. This CDR3 region has 15 residues. Germline values: CDR1 MNHEY, CDR2 SVGEGT. J lost 4 bases, V lost 9 bases, and 13 bases had no gene match. The CDR3 here is CASNQQGILSDTQYF. The CDR3 region has the DNA TGTGCCAGTAACCAACAGGGGATCCTCTCAGATACGCAGTATTTT.

This clonotype occurred a few times. This chain uses TRBV12-5 with TRBJ2-5, with unresolved D. The V end was cut by 2 bases, the J end by 7 bases, with 14 bases between. The CDR3 extends over 14 amino acids. The germline CDR1 and CDR2 sequences are LGHNT and FRNRAP. The CDR3 nucleotides read TGTGCTAGTGGTTTGAGCGCCTTTAGTGGGACCCAGTACTTC. Translated, it gives CASGLSAFSGTQYF.

This clonotype came up a few times. This chain joins TRBV28 and TRBJ1-4; 7 bases agree with TRBD1. J lost 5 bases, V lost 5 bases, and 14 bases had no gene match. CDR3 length: 17 amino acids. Germline lookup yields CDR1 MDHEN and CDR2 SYDVKM. CDR3 protein: CASSLWGQSPENEKLFF. The CDR3 nucleotides read TGTGCCAGCAGTCTTTGGGGACAGAGCCCGGAAAATGAAAAACTGTTTTTT.

The gene calls are TRBV7-2 and TRBJ1-2; no firm D call. The CDR3 runs to 12 residues. V gave up 1 base and J gave up 8 bases, with 8 bases separating them. Germline CDR1 and CDR2: SGHTA and FQGNSA. CDR3 residues: CASSLGTRGYTF. CDR3 nucleotides: TGTGCCAGCAGCTTAGGGACGAGAGGCTACACCTTC.

This chain uses TRBV6-5 with TRBJ2-5; possible D gene TRBD1, 6 bases. V was pared by 8 bases and J by 1 base, with 11 bases between. The germline V gene encodes CDR1 MNHEY and CDR2 SVGAGI. The CDR3 loop spans 13 amino acids. Here the CDR3 DNA reads TGTGCCAGCCGGACAGTTTCCCAAGAGACCCAGTACTTC. It specifies CASRTVSQETQYF.

The chain carries TRBV20-1 and TRBJ2-4, with D possibly TRBD1 on 5 matching bases. Germline assignment: CDR1 DFQATT and CDR2 SNEGSKA (reference sequence). Trimming took 0 bases from V and 0 from J, leaving 9 bases between them. CDR3 length: 15 amino acids. CDR3 in amino acids: CSARDGQVAKNIQYF. Written as DNA, the CDR3 is TGCAGTGCTAGAGACGGACAAGTAGCCAAAAACATTCAGTACTTC.

This chain links TRBV20-1 with TRBJ2-7; D gene ambiguous. Germline loops: CDR1 DFQATT, CDR2 SNEGSKA (reference sequence). This CDR3 has 13 amino acids. The V end lost 2 bases, the J end lost 3 bases, and 11 bases lay between the germline ends. The CDR3 coding sequence is TGCAGTGCTAGACTGGATCCTCACTACGAGCAGTACTTC. It codes for CSARLDPHYEQYF.

The V call is TRBV7-2, the J call TRBJ1-5; TRBD1 agrees at 7 bases. The CDR3 sequence is 14 residues long. Trimming at V came to 6 bases and at J to 3 bases, leaving 5 bases not matched to a gene. CDR1 is SGHTA, CDR2 FQGNSA, per germline. The CDR3 DNA sequence: TGTGCCAGCAGTTTGACAGGGTTCAATCAGCCCCAGCATTTT. Encoded protein: CASSLTGFNQPQHF.

The V call is TRBV20-1, the J call TRBJ2-6; the match to TRBD1 covers 8 bases. The CDR3 contains 15 residues. Germline lookup yields CDR1 DFQATT and CDR2 SNEGSKA (reference sequence). Trimming removed 4 bases from V and 3 bases from J; junction bases left unmatched: 5. The CDR3 DNA sequence: TGCAGTGCTACTCAGGGGGCGGGTGGGGCCAACGTCCTGACTTTC. It codes for CSATQGAGGANVLTF.